This entry is about one TCR beta chain. The antigen it binds to is not known. One base away there is no much larger clone; base qualities are not given. This sample stems from a study of blood T cell repertoires in COVID-19 (dated by TCRdb to between 2020 and 2021). About the investigation overall: Collaborator samples came from the United States, Italy and Spain and covered acute and convalescent phases of COVID-19. Nearly every sample came with metadata listing a de-identified subject ID, COVID-19 status, age in years and sex. The dataset comprised deeply sampled blood TCRbeta repertoires from subjects exposed to, actively infected with, or recovered from COVID-19. Where available, HLA class I and class II types were obtained from metadata supplied by the sample provider rather than from assay-based typing. The samples were drawn from the first 160 participants of the ongoing ImmuneRACE study and from some 1,300 subjects provided by 6 global collaborators. The repertoires were released in a freely available public database intended as a resource for research on the immune response to SARS-CoV-2. The prospective study material was composed of cDNA or gDNA derived from T cells, B-cell-depleted T cells, or PBMCs.

The trim is 4 bases for V and 5 bases for J, with a gap of 15 bases between the germline ends. CDR1 and CDR2 (MDHEN, SYDVKM) derive from the germline V gene. CDR3 length: 14 amino acids, cysteine to phenylalanine. Just CDR3 DNA is preserved here, 42 bases in frame from base 1. In Seattle, one collaborating source enrolled patients while the infection was active and tracked those patients longitudinally over the course of disease. Whole blood was collected in K2EDTA tubes by collaborating institutions according to the institutions' own protocols. For TCRbeta analysis, collaborator samples were shipped as frozen whole blood, as isolated PBMCs, or as DNA extracted from either sample type. The research as a whole found: Clinical and demographic metadata were provided uncurated, with the amount varying by source and participant.

TCRbeta CDR3 regions were amplified from genomic DNA using the immunoSEQ Assay, a bias-controlled multiplex PCR. From the authors' description of their analysis: Nucleated cell counts per sample were estimated from amplification of reference gene primers within the assay. To quantify the absolute abundance of each unique TCRbeta CDR3 rearrangement, sequence reads were collapsed and filtered. For each sample, productive Simpson clonality was calculated by taking the square root of Simpson's diversity index across productive rearrangements. TCRdb re-hosts the immuneACCESS table, in-frame sequences only. Its copies lack some clones; in the studies checked, an unresolved V gene accounts for under half of them, and the cause for the rest is not known. V, J and clone size derive from that table, while D and trimming were established from the DNA sequence. Counted in this sample were 180,000 or so clones; over 75% of them appeared once. The ten largest clones add up to 15% to 20% of the sample.

The rearrangement joined TRBV28 to TRBJ2-7; a tentative D match to TRBD1 spans 5 bases. The sample was peripheral blood. This TCR was recovered from a person between 65 and 79 years old with COVID-19, enrolled during active disease. DNA sequence: TGTGCCAGCAGTTCCAGGGTGAGGACCGACGAGCAGTACTTC. Protein translation: CASSSRVRTDEQYF. The full variable domain, with segments outside the CDR3 supplied by the reference TRBV28 and TRBJ2-7 proteins, appears as DVKVTQSSRYLVKRTGEKVFLECVQDMDHENMFWYRQDPGLGLRLIYFSYDVKMKEKGDIPEGYSVSREKKERFSLILESASTNQTSMYLCASSSRVRTDEQYFGPGTRLTVT.